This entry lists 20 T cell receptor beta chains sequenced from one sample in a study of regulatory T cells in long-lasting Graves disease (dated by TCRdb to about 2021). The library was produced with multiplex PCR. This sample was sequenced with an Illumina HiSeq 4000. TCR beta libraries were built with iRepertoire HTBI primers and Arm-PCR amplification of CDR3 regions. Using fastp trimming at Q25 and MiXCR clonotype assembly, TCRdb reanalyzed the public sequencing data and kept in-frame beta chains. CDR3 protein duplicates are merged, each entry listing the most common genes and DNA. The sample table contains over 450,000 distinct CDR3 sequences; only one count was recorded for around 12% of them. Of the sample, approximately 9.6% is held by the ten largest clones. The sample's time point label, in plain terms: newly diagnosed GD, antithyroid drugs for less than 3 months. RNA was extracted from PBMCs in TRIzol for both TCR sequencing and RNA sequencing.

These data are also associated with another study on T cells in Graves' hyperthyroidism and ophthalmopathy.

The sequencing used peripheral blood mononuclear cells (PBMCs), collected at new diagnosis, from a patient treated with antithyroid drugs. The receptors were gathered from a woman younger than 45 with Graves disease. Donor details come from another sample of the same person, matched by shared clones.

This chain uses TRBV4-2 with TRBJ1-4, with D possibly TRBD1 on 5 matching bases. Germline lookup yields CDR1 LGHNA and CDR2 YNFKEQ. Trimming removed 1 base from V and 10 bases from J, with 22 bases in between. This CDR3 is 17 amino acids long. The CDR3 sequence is CASSQGTLEITRRKLFF. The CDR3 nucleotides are TGTGCCAGCAGCCAAGGGACACTTGAGATCACGAGGAGAAAACTGTTTTTT.

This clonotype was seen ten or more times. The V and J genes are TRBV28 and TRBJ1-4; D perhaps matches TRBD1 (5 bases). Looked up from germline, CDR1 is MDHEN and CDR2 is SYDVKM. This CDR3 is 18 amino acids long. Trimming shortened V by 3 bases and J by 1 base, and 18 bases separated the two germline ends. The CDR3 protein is CASSFMVLGVVTNEKLFF. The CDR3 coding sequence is TGTGCCAGCAGTTTTATGGTTCTGGGGGTAGTAACTAATGAAAAACTGTTTTTT. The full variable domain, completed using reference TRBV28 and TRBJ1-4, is DVKVTQSSRYLVKRTGEKVFLECVQDMDHENMFWYRQDPGLGLRLIYFSYDVKMKEKGDIPEGYSVSREKKERFSLILESASTNQTSMYLCASSFMVLGVVTNEKLFFGSGTQLSVL.

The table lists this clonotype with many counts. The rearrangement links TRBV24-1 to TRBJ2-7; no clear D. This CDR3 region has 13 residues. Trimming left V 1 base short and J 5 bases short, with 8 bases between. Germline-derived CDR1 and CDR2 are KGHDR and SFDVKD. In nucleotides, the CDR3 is TGTGCCACCAGTGATTTCGTTGGCGACGAGCAGTACTTC. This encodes CATSDFVGDEQYF.

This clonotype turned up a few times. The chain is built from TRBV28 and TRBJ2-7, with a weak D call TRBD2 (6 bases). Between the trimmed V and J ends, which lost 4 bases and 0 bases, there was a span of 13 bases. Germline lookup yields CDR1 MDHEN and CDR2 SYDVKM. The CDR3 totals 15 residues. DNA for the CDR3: TGTGCCAGCAGTTGGCGGGACCGGACCTCCTACGAGCAGTACTTC. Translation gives CASSWRDRTSYEQYF.

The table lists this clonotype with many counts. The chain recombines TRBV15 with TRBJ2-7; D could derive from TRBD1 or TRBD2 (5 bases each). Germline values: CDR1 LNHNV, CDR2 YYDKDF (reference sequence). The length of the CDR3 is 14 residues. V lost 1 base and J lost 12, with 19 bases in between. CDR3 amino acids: CATSRGSGDEERYF. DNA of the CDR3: TGTGCCACCAGCAGAGGATCCGGGGACGAGGAAAGGTACTTC. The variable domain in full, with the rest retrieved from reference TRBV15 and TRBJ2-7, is DAMVIQNPRYQVTQFGKPVTLSCSQTLNHNVMYWYQQKSSQAPKLLFHYYDKDFNNEADTPDNFQSRRPNTSFCFLDIRSPGLGDTAMYLCATSRGSGDEERYFGPGTRLTVT.

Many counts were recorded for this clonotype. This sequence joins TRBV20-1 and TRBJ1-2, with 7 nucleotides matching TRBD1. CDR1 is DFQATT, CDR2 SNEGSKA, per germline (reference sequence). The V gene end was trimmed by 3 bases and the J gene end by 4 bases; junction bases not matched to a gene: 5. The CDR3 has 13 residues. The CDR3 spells CSARGRGAYGYTF. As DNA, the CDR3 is TGCAGTGCTAGGGGCAGGGGGGCCTATGGCTACACCTTC.

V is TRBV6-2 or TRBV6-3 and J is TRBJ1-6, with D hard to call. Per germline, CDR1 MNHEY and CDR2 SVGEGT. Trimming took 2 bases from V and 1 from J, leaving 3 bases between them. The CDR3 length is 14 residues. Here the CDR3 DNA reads TGTGCCAGCAGTTACGAGTCCTATAATTCACCCCTCCACTTT. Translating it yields CASSYESYNSPLHF.

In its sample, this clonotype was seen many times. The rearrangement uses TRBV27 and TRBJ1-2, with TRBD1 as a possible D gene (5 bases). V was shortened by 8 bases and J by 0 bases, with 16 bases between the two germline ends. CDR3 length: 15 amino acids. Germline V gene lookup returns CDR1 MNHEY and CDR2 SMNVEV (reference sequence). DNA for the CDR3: TGTGCCAGCCAGGGAAGGGGTAAAGCTAACTATGGCTACACCTTC. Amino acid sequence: CASQGRGKANYGYTF.

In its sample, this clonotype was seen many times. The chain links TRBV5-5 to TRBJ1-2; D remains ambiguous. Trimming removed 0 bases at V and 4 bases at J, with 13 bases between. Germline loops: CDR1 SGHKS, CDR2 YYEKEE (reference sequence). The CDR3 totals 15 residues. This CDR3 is CASSLEYGVAYGYTF. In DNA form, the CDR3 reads TGTGCCAGCAGCTTGGAGTACGGGGTGGCCTATGGCTACACCTTC.

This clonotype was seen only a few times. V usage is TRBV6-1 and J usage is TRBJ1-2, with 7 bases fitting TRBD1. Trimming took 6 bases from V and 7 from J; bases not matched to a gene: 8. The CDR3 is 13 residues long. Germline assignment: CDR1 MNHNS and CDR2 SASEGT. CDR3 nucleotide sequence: TGTGCCAGCAGATCTACAGGGGTTGGTGGCTACACCTTC. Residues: CASRSTGVGGYTF.

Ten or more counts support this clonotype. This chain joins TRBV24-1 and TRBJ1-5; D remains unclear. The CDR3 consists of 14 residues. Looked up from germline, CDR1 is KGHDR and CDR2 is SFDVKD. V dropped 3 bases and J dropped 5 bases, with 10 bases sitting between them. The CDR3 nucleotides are TGTGCCACCAGTGATGTGGGCCTGCATCAGCCCCAGCATTTT. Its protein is CATSDVGLHQPQHF.

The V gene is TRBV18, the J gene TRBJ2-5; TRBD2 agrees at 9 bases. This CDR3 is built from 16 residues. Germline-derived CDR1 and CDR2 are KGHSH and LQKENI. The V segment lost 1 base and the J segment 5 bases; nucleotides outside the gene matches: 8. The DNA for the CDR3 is TGTGCCAGCTCACCACTAGCGGGAGAAGAGTTTGAGACCCAGTACTTC. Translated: CASSPLAGEEFETQYF.

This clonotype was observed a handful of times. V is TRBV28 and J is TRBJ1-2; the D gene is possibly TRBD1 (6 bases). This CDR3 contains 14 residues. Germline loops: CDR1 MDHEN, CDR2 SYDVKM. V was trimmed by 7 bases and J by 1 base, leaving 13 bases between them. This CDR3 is CASTRRGRNYGYTF. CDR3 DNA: TGTGCCAGCACTCGGCGGGGGCGTAACTATGGCTACACCTTC.

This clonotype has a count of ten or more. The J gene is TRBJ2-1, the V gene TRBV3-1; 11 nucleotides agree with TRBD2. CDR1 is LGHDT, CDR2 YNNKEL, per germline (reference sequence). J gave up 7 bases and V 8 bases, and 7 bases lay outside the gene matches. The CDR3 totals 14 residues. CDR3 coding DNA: TGTGCCAGCTTACTAGCGGGAGAAGGAAATGAGCAGTTCTTC. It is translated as CASLLAGEGNEQFF.

The CDR3 spells CASSFVRLADKSYEQYF. The CDR3 nucleotides are TGTGCCAGCAGCTTTGTTCGACTAGCGGATAAATCCTACGAGCAGTACTTC. The gene calls are TRBV7-9 and TRBJ2-7; TRBD2 matches 9 bases. In germline, CDR1 is SEHNR, CDR2 FQNEAQ (reference sequence). The J segment lost 1 base and the V segment lost 3 bases, leaving 10 bases of the junction unmatched. This CDR3 region has 17 residues.

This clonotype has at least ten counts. The CDR3 spells CASSPRKNSNQPQHF. DNA of the CDR3: TGTGCCAGTAGTCCTCGGAAGAATAGCAATCAGCCCCAGCATTTT. The gene calls are TRBV19 and TRBJ1-5; D not resolved. Germline V CDR1 and CDR2: LNHDA, SQIVND (reference sequence). This CDR3 is built from 15 residues. Trimming pared 5 bases from V and 0 bases from J, leaving 11 bases between.

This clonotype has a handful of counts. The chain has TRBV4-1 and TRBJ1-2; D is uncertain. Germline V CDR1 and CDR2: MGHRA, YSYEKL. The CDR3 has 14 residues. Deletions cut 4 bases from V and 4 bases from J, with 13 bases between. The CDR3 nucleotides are TGCGCCAGCAGCCCACTCACTCTGGGCTATGGCTACACCTTC. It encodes CASSPLTLGYGYTF.

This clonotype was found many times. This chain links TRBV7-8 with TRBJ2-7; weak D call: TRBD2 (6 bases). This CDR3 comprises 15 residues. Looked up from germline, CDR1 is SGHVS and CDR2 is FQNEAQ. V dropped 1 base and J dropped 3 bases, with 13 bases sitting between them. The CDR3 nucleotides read TGTGCCAGCAGCTTAGGCACCGGGAGTATCTACGAGCAGTACTTC. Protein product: CASSLGTGSIYEQYF.

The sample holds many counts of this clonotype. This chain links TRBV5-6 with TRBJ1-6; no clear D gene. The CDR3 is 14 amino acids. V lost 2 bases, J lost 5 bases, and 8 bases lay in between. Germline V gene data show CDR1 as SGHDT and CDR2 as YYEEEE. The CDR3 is CASSLGQNNSPLHF. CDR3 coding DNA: TGTGCCAGCAGCTTAGGGCAGAATAATTCACCCCTCCACTTT.

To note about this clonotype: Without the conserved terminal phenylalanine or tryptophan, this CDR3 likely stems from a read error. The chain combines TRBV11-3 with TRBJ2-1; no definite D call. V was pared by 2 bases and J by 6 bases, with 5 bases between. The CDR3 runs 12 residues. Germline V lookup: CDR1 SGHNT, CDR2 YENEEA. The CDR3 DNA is TGTGCCAGCAGCTTACTGCCCAATGAGCAGTTCCTC. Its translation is CASSLLPNEQFL.